This T cell receptor (beta chain) is from a study of blood T cell repertoires in COVID-19. Study-wide context: The analysed material was cDNA or gDNA that came from T cells, B-cell-depleted T cells, or PBMCs.

Individuals aged about 18 to 95 years were recruited from roughly 22 US areas. Participant reports of clinical history set cohort assignment. Per the authors' pipeline: Amplification with reference gene primers provided the estimates of nucleated cell counts. TCRdb keeps only in-frame clones here, not all; method: immunoSEQ multiplex PCR. That table supplies the V and J calls and clone size; D and trimming were determined from the DNA. The sample contains 260,000 or so clones, 85% of which appear only once. Germline lookup yields CDR1 LNHDA and CDR2 SQIVND (reference sequence). The CDR3 contains 14 residues. The germline V and J ends were trimmed by 4 bases and 8 bases, with 14 bases remaining between them.

The source is a woman between 45 and 65 years old who had recovered from COVID-19. Sequencing input: PBMCs or T cells enriched from blood (not recorded which). The chain carries TRBV19 and TRBJ1-4, with unresolved D. This chain's CDR3 is CASSTRRGTEKLFF. The CDR3 bases are TGTGCCAGTAGTACCCGACGAGGCACGGAAAAACTGTTTTTT.